These 3 T cell receptor beta chains were sequenced from one sample in a study of shared T cell receptors in the human thymus. Measured with immunoSEQ multiplex PCR; TCRdb has only the in-frame clones, and not every one. The table has some 700,000 clones, roughly 85% seen once; the top ten hold more than 0.008%. This same sample was also taken into another study, of human thymus T cells.

The source material was thymocytes. The receptors originated from a girl in the first two years of life with a congenital heart defect.

This chain connects TRBV15 to TRBJ1-2; D is possibly TRBD1 (5 bases). Germline lookup yields CDR1 LNHNV and CDR2 YYDKDF (reference sequence). V gave up 0 bases and J gave up 5 bases, with 16 bases separating them. The CDR3 has 16 residues. As DNA, the CDR3 is TGTGCCACCAGCAGAGATCGGGGGGGGTCACGGTATGGCTACACCTTC. It specifies CATSRDRGGSRYGYTF.

The chain links TRBV9 to TRBJ2-7; 7 nucleotides line up with TRBD1. J gave up 7 bases and V 3 bases, and 10 bases lay outside the gene matches. Germline V CDR1 and CDR2: SGDLS, YYNGEE. The CDR3 spans 14 residues. CDR3 loop: CASSGQDRRREQYF. The CDR3 DNA reads TGTGCCAGCAGCGGCCAGGACAGGAGGCGTGAGCAGTACTTC.

This chain joins TRBV28 and TRBJ1-2; D possibly corresponds to TRBD1 (6 bases). Germline assignment: CDR1 MDHEN and CDR2 SYDVKM. V gave up 6 bases and J gave up 5 bases, with 22 bases separating them. This CDR3 region has 16 residues. The CDR3 here is CASSPLGQMTLYGYTF. Written as DNA, the CDR3 is TGTGCCAGCAGCCCTCTAGGACAGATGACCCTATATGGCTACACCTTC.